Below, 7 T cell receptor beta chains from the same sample are listed, as sequenced in a study of OX40 agonist ivuxolimab in advanced cancers. Assay used: immunoSEQ multiplex PCR; TCRdb lists only in-frame clones, some missing. The table has 70,000 or so clones, just over 90% seen once. The material sequenced was CD4+ or CD8+ T cells sorted from blood, taken in a trial of the OX40 agonist ivuxolimab. The receptors shown here come from an adult with an advanced solid tumor such as melanoma, head and neck, liver or kidney cancer.

V gene TRBV27 combines with J gene TRBJ2-1, with TRBD2 identical over 8 bases. Germline loops: CDR1 MNHEY, CDR2 SMNVEV (reference sequence). This CDR3 contains 13 residues. Germline trimming cut 6 bases from V and 4 bases from J; bases unmatched to any gene: 2. CDR3 region: CASRLAVYNEQFF. In DNA form, the CDR3 reads TGTGCCAGCAGACTAGCGGTGTACAATGAGCAGTTCTTC.

This chain links TRBV2 with TRBJ2-5; the D is unclear. The V and J ends lost 6 bases and 7 bases respectively, with 21 bases between them. The CDR3 has 15 amino acids. Germline V gene lookup returns CDR1 SNHLY and CDR2 FYNNEI. The CDR3 sequence: CASRADGQNPRTQYF. The DNA of the CDR3 is TGTGCCAGCAGGGCGGACGGGCAAAATCCCCGGACCCAGTACTTC. Full variable domain (rest looked up from reference TRBV2 and TRBJ2-5): EPEVTQTPSHQVTQMGQEVILRCVPISNHLYFYWYRQILGQKVEFLVSFYNNEISEKSEIFDDQFSVERPDGSNFTLKIRSTKLEDSAMYFCASRADGQNPRTQYFGPGTRLLVL.

This clone was observed a handful of times. CDR3 sequence (DNA): TGTGCCAGCAGCTTAGTCGATAGCAATCAGCCCCAGCATTTT. Encoded protein: CASSLVDSNQPQHF. This rearrangement joins TRBV5-5 to TRBJ1-5; the D is unclear. CDR1 and CDR2 from the germline V gene are SGHKS and YYEKEE (reference sequence). The CDR3 consists of 14 residues. V lost 2 bases and J 0 bases, leaving 6 bases between the germline ends.

This rearrangement joins TRBV6-1 to TRBJ2-7, with D possibly being TRBD1 or TRBD2 (5 bases each). The CDR3 sequence is 13 residues long. Deletions cut 6 bases from V and 3 bases from J, with 12 bases between. Germline values: CDR1 MNHNS, CDR2 SASEGT. CDR3 in DNA: TGTGCCAGCAGCTGGGACCGGGGCTACGAGCAGTACTTC. Encoded protein: CASSWDRGYEQYF.

V usage is TRBV10-3 and J usage is TRBJ1-2, with 7 positions matching TRBD1. The CDR3 extends over 20 amino acids. The ends lost 0 bases at V and 1 base at J; junction bases unmatched: 17. Per the germline V gene, CDR1 is ENHRY and CDR2 is SYGVKD. DNA for the CDR3: TGTGCCATCAGTGAGTCGATCGAGGGTGGCAGGGGGACACATAACTATGGCTACACCTTC. It specifies CAISESIEGGRGTHNYGYTF.

The CDR3 coding sequence is TGTGCCACCAGCAGCCGGGAGGTAGCGACCCAGTACTTC. Its protein product is CATSSREVATQYF. The chain couples TRBV15 to TRBJ2-5; TRBD2 matches 7 bases. Germline assignment: CDR1 LNHNV and CDR2 YYDKDF (reference sequence). The junction had 5 bases not matched to a gene; V was cut back by 3 bases and J by 7 bases. The CDR3 loop spans 13 amino acids.

The chain joins TRBV5-4 to TRBJ1-1; perhaps TRBD1 as D (5 bases). Germline lookup yields CDR1 SGHNT and CDR2 YYREEE (reference sequence). CDR3 length equals 17 residues. Trimming shortened V by 2 bases and J by 1 base, and 18 bases separated the two germline ends. As DNA, the CDR3 is TGTGCCAGCAGCTTTGGTGGGGCAGGGATAGGGAACACTGAAGCTTTCTTT. Protein: CASSFGGAGIGNTEAFF.